What follows are 30 T cell receptor beta chains derived from one specimen sequenced in a study of OX40 agonist ivuxolimab in advanced cancers. Profiling relied on immunoSEQ multiplex PCR, and the TCRdb table lists in-frame clones only, not all of them. The sample has roughly 35,000 clones, about 78% seen once. Specimen: CD4+ or CD8+ T cells sorted from blood, collected in a trial of the OX40 agonist ivuxolimab. The receptor source for this set is an adult with an advanced solid tumor such as melanoma, head and neck, liver or kidney cancer.

This clone was detected a few times. The chain carries TRBV28 and TRBJ1-1; 10 nucleotides match TRBD1. The CDR3 is 14 residues long. Trimming cost V 6 bases and J 4 bases; bases outside gene matches: 5. CDR1 is MDHEN and CDR2 is SYDVKM in the germline V gene. In nucleotides, the CDR3 is TGTGCCAGCAGCATTGGACAGGGGGGCACTGAAGCTTTCTTT. Translation: CASSIGQGGTEAFF.

This clone turned up a few times. This rearrangement joins TRBV6-5 to TRBJ2-7; D is uncertain. The CDR3 is made up of 13 amino acids. The V gene's germline CDR1 is MNHEY and CDR2 SVGAGI. V was clipped by 5 bases and J by 6 bases, with 14 bases between them. The CDR3 region is CASSPGRPPEQYF. The CDR3 DNA is TGTGCCAGCAGTCCGGGCCGGCCGCCCGAGCAGTACTTC.

This clone has just a few counts. The chain carries TRBV19 and TRBJ2-7; tentative D call: TRBD1 (5 bases). In germline, CDR1 is LNHDA, CDR2 SQIVND (reference sequence). The CDR3 covers 15 residues. Trimming shortened V by 3 bases and J by 1 base, and 13 bases separated the two germline ends. CDR3 residues: CASSIKTGHSYEQYF. In DNA, the CDR3 is TGTGCCAGTAGTATTAAAACAGGCCATTCCTACGAGCAGTACTTC.

CDR3 protein: CASRLIPPGNTEAFF. Here the CDR3 DNA reads TGTGCAAGTCGCCTAATTCCACCGGGGAACACTGAAGCTTTCTTT. The chain recombines TRBV12-2 with TRBJ1-1. TRBV12-2 counts as a pseudogene. This CDR3 comprises 15 residues.

This clone was detected only a few times. The gene calls are TRBV27 and TRBJ2-1; D gene ambiguous. Germline-derived CDR1 and CDR2 are MNHEY and SMNVEV (reference sequence). Trimming shortened V by 5 bases and J by 7 bases, and 6 bases separated the two germline ends. CDR3 length: 11 amino acids. The CDR3 here is CASSRWNEQFF. The CDR3 bases are TGTGCCAGCAGTAGGTGGAATGAGCAGTTCTTC.

This clone was found once. V usage is TRBV30 and J usage is TRBJ2-4; 11 nucleotides line up with TRBD1. With V trimmed by 5 bases and J by 4 bases, 7 bases remained unmatched. The germline V gene has CDR1 GTSNPN and CDR2 SVGIG (reference sequence). The CDR3 is 15 amino acids. Here the CDR3 reads CAWRRTGGKKNIQYF. The DNA for the CDR3 is TGTGCCTGGCGTCGGACAGGGGGCAAGAAAAACATTCAGTACTTC. Complete variable domain (other parts from reference TRBV30 and TRBJ2-4): SQTIHQWPATLVQPVGSPLSLECTVEGTSNPNLYWYRQAAGRGLQLLFYSVGIGQISSEVPQNLSASRPQDRQFILSSKKLLLSDSGFYLCAWRRTGGKKNIQYFGAGTRLSVL.

On this clone itself: Distinct nucleotide sequences in the sample also encode this CDR3. The chain uses TRBV18 and TRBJ2-3; perhaps TRBD2 as D (5 bases). Germline CDR1 reads KGHSH; CDR2 reads LQKENI. Between the trimmed V and J ends, which lost 1 base and 0 bases, there was a span of 5 bases. The CDR3 spans 14 residues. The CDR3, as DNA: TGTGCCAGCTCACCACAGCGGAGCACAGATACGCAGTATTTT. Amino acids: CASSPQRSTDTQYF.

This chain joins TRBV28 and TRBJ2-7; D remains ambiguous. Trimming left V 5 bases short and J 4 bases short, with 9 bases between. The CDR3 runs 12 residues. In germline, CDR1 is MDHEN, CDR2 SYDVKM. The CDR3 nucleotides are TGTGCCAGCAGTCTTAACCAGTACGAGCAGTACTTC. This gives the protein CASSLNQYEQYF. Variable domain in full (rest from reference TRBV28 and TRBJ2-7): DVKVTQSSRYLVKRTGEKVFLECVQDMDHENMFWYRQDPGLGLRLIYFSYDVKMKEKGDIPEGYSVSREKKERFSLILESASTNQTSMYLCASSLNQYEQYFGPGTRLTVT.

The CDR3 region has the DNA TGTGCCAGCAGCTTAACCGGGGGCGGTTTTCAAGAGACCCAGTACTTC. This sequence encodes CASSLTGGGFQETQYF. The chain combines TRBV11-3 with TRBJ2-5; D possibly matches TRBD1 or TRBD2 (6 bases each). Between the trimmed V and J ends, which lost 2 bases and 2 bases, there was a span of 15 bases. CDR3 length: 16 amino acids. Germline CDR1 reads SGHNT; CDR2 reads YENEEA. Complete variable domain (other parts from reference TRBV11-3 and TRBJ2-5): EAGVVQSPRYKIIEKKQPVAFWCNPISGHNTLYWYLQNLGQGPELLIRYENEEAVDDSQLPKDRFSAERLKGVDSTLKIQPAELGDSAVYLCASSLTGGGFQETQYFGPGTRLLVL.

The V gene is TRBV11-2, the J gene TRBJ1-2; tentative D call: TRBD1 (5 bases). The CDR3 contains 14 residues. Per germline, CDR1 SGHAT and CDR2 FQNNGV. Trimming took 4 bases from V and 5 from J, leaving 14 bases between them. The CDR3 nucleotides are TGTGCCAGCAGCTCAGGGAGAGTGGGGTATGGCTACACCTTC. Translated: CASSSGRVGYGYTF.

The chain uses TRBV6-1 and TRBJ2-7, with 11 bases fitting TRBD2. V lost 6 bases and J lost 2; bases outside the gene matches: 6. Germline CDR1 reads MNHNS; CDR2 reads SASEGT. This CDR3 is 15 amino acids long. CDR3 region: CASRKGLAVTYEQYF. CDR3 bases: TGTGCCAGCAGGAAGGGACTAGCGGTTACCTACGAGCAGTACTTC.

In this sample, this clone turned up once. The chain carries TRBV6-1 and TRBJ2-2; D is undetermined. Trimming removed 1 base from V and 5 bases from J, with 11 bases in between. Germline CDR1 reads MNHNS; CDR2 reads SASEGT. The CDR3 runs to 15 residues. In DNA, the CDR3 is TGTGCCAGCAGTGAAGAACGTCGAGGTACCGGGGAGCTGTTTTTT. Protein sequence: CASSEERRGTGELFF.

The chain employs TRBV6-1 and TRBJ2-1; 8 bases agree with TRBD1. The CDR3 runs 13 residues. In germline, CDR1 is MNHNS, CDR2 SASEGT. After removal of 5 bases from V and 8 bases from J, the junction contained 5 bases not matched to a gene. The CDR3 coding sequence is TGTGCCAGCAGTCCGGACAGGGTTCATGAGCAGTTCTTC. Protein product: CASSPDRVHEQFF.

This clone occurred a few times. The rearrangement links TRBV11-2 to TRBJ2-7; a possible D gene is TRBD2 (5 bases). The CDR3 is 14 residues long. Germline CDR1 is SGHAT and CDR2 is FQNNGV. V lost 0 bases and J lost 5, with 11 bases in between. The CDR3 bases are TGTGCCAGCAGCTTAGATCCGGGGTCCCACGAGCAGTACTTC. It codes for CASSLDPGSHEQYF.

CDR3 in amino acids: CASSRGDSFNEKLFF. CDR3 sequence (DNA): TGTGCCAGCAGTCGGGGGGACAGTTTTAATGAAAAACTGTTTTTT. The V and J genes are TRBV25-1 and TRBJ1-4, with 7 bases identical to TRBD1. V trimming: 5 bases; J trimming: 4 bases; junction bases outside the gene matches: 7. CDR1 and CDR2 (germline): MGHDK, SYGVNS. This CDR3 spans 15 amino acids.

The gene calls are TRBV19 and TRBJ2-5, with a tentative D call TRBD2 (7 bases). The CDR3 runs 12 residues. Trimming took 9 bases from V and 3 from J, leaving 11 bases between them. Looked up from germline, CDR1 is LNHDA and CDR2 is SQIVND (reference sequence). The CDR3 region has the DNA TGTGCCAGCCGGGGGGACAAAGAGACCCAGTACTTC. Its translation is CASRGDKETQYF.

This chain joins TRBV5-8 and TRBJ2-5, with D hard to call. The length of the CDR3 is 14 residues. Germline V lookup: CDR1 SGHTS, CDR2 YDEGEE. Trimming shortened V by 2 bases and J by 1 base, and 9 bases separated the two germline ends. In DNA, the CDR3 is TGTGCCAGCAGCTTTGGACGGATCCAAGAGACCCAGTACTTC. Protein: CASSFGRIQETQYF.

This clone was observed a single time. V is TRBV6-6 and J is TRBJ2-2; 8 nucleotides line up with TRBD2. The CDR3 runs to 15 residues. After removal of 10 bases from V and 1 base from J, the junction contained 8 bases not matched to a gene. Germline CDR1 MNHNY, CDR2 SVGAGI (reference sequence). CDR3 bases: TGTGCCACCCTGGCGGGGGGCCGGAACACCGGGGAGCTGTTTTTT. It codes for CATLAGGRNTGELFF.

Note on this clone: The sample carries other DNA sequences with the same CDR3. This chain uses TRBV9 with TRBJ2-5; D might be TRBD2 (6 bases). V gave up 4 bases and J gave up 2 bases, with 9 bases separating them. Germline V lookup: CDR1 SGDLS, CDR2 YYNGEE. The CDR3 extends over 13 amino acids. The DNA of the CDR3 is TGTGCCAGCAGCCGGGACTTACAAGAGACCCAGTACTTC. This sequence encodes CASSRDLQETQYF.

The chain uses TRBV7-8 and TRBJ1-2; D is ambiguous. With 0 bases removed from V and 2 bases from J, the gap between germline ends came to 7 bases. Per germline, CDR1 SGHVS and CDR2 FQNEAQ. The CDR3 contains 14 residues. CDR3 protein: CASSLASSNYGYTF. CDR3 coding DNA: TGTGCCAGCAGCTTAGCGTCCAGCAACTATGGCTACACCTTC.

The count of this clone is one. The CDR3 nucleotides are TGTGCCAGCAGCGTAACCCCTAGCGGGGATAAAGAGCAGTTCTTC. Its translation: CASSVTPSGDKEQFF. The chain couples TRBV9 to TRBJ2-1; 9 positions agree with TRBD2. The germline gives CDR1 SGDLS, CDR2 YYNGEE. J lost 10 bases, V lost 1 base, and 9 bases had no gene match. This CDR3 region has 15 residues.

The chain carries TRBV9 and TRBJ1-6, with D possibly matching TRBD1 (6 bases). The CDR3 totals 15 residues. Trimming cost V 3 bases and J 6 bases, with 13 bases left between them. Germline-derived CDR1 and CDR2 are SGDLS and YYNGEE. For the CDR3, the DNA is TGTGCCAGCAGCGGGGGGCCCGGGGGTAATTCACCCCTCCACTTT. Translating it yields CASSGGPGGNSPLHF.

This clone has more than one count but fewer than ten. The rearrangement uses TRBV2 and TRBJ2-7; D might be TRBD1 (6 bases). V was trimmed by 5 bases and J by 0 bases, leaving 8 bases between them. CDR3 size: 13 residues. The germline CDR1 and CDR2 sequences are SNHLY and FYNNEI. The CDR3 DNA sequence: TGTGCCAGCAGTTCGACAGGCTCCTACGAGCAGTACTTC. It is translated as CASSSTGSYEQYF.

The chain combines TRBV20-1 with TRBJ2-2; D gene ambiguous. Trimming removed 3 bases from V and 4 bases from J, with 3 bases in between. Germline loops: CDR1 DFQATT, CDR2 SNEGSKA (reference sequence). The CDR3 is 11 amino acids. CDR3 amino acids: CSASPTGELFF. In DNA, the CDR3 is TGCAGTGCTAGCCCCACCGGGGAGCTGTTTTTT.

The chain joins TRBV6-4 to TRBJ1-6; a weak D match, TRBD1 (6 bases). Germline CDR1 is MRHNA and CDR2 is SNTAGT. This CDR3 region has 15 residues. V lost 3 bases and J lost 7, with 13 bases in between. The chain's CDR3 is CASSDSGHRNSPLHF. In DNA form, the CDR3 reads TGTGCCAGCAGTGATTCGGGACATCGAAATTCACCCCTCCACTTT.

A few counts support this clone. The chain joins TRBV19 to TRBJ2-5; 8 positions agree with TRBD1. With 10 bases clipped from V and 4 bases from J, the junction kept 14 bases outside the gene matches. Germline V gene data show CDR1 as LNHDA and CDR2 as SQIVND (reference sequence). This CDR3 has 15 residues. The CDR3 coding sequence is TGTGCCACTCGGGAACAGGGGGAAGTAAGAGAGACCCAGTACTTC. Amino acids: CATREQGEVRETQYF.

Only one count was recorded for this clone. The chain joins TRBV7-9 to TRBJ1-1; TRBD1 is a possible D gene (5 bases). Germline assignment: CDR1 SEHNR and CDR2 FQNEAQ (reference sequence). The CDR3 contains 16 residues. V was shortened by 3 bases and J by 0 bases, with 14 bases between the two germline ends. The CDR3 protein is CASSFRGQNMNTEAFF. Here the CDR3 DNA reads TGTGCCAGCAGCTTTAGGGGCCAGAATATGAACACTGAAGCTTTCTTT.

This chain joins TRBV5-8 and TRBJ1-2, with a possible D match to TRBD1 (5 bases). The CDR3 is 14 amino acids. V gave up 3 bases and J gave up 0 bases, with 9 bases separating them. Germline V gene lookup returns CDR1 SGHTS and CDR2 YDEGEE. The CDR3 DNA reads TGTGCCAGCAGCTATCAGGGCCCTAACTATGGCTACACCTTC. Its translation is CASSYQGPNYGYTF.

J is TRBJ2-5 and V is TRBV5-1; TRBD1 agrees at 8 bases. The end of the DNA fits TRBJ2-7 better, so the J call may be wrong. Germline-derived CDR1 and CDR2 are SGHRS and YFSETQ. There are 15 residues in the CDR3. The CDR3 coding sequence is TGCGCCAGCAGCTTGGGTTGGCAGGGGGCTGCCGAGCAGTACTTC. This codes for CASSLGWQGAAEQYF.

The V call is TRBV11-2, the J call TRBJ2-5, with 7 positions matching TRBD2. V was pared by 2 bases and J by 1 base, with 4 bases of the junction left unmatched. CDR1 SGHAT and CDR2 FQNNGV come from the germline V gene. The CDR3 has 15 amino acids. CDR3 DNA: TGTGCCAGCAGCTTAAGCGGGACCCCCCAAGAGACCCAGTACTTC. Amino acid sequence: CASSLSGTPQETQYF. The complete variable domain, with remaining parts taken from reference TRBV11-2 and TRBJ2-5, reads EAGVAQSPRYKIIEKRQSVAFWCNPISGHATLYWYQQILGQGPKLLIQFQNNGVVDDSQLPKDRFSAERLKGVDSTLKIQPAKLEDSAVYLCASSLSGTPQETQYFGPGTRLLVL.